The 21 T cell receptor beta chains listed next were all sequenced from one sample in a study of blood T cell repertoires in COVID-19. Clones were read by immunoSEQ multiplex PCR, and TCRdb kept only the in-frame ones, dropping some. The sample has hundreds of thousands of clones; about four fifths are singletons. The sequenced sample was PBMCs or T cells enriched from blood (not recorded which). These receptor sequences come from a woman in her 50s who had been exposed to COVID-19.

The chain couples TRBV4-3 to TRBJ1-1; D unclear. Trimming removed 1 base at V and 1 base at J, with 4 bases between. The CDR3 covers 13 residues. Germline V gene lookup returns CDR1 LGHNA and CDR2 YSLEER. CDR3 bases: TGCGCCAGCAGCCAAGTGGCGAACACTGAAGCTTTCTTT. This gives the protein CASSQVANTEAFF.

CDR3 residues: CASSYYVGAYEQYF. For the CDR3, the DNA is TGTGCCAGCAGTTACTATGTCGGGGCCTACGAGCAGTACTTC. The chain links TRBV6-2 or TRBV6-3 to TRBJ2-7, with D tentatively TRBD2 (5 bases). This CDR3 region has 14 residues. The V gene lost 1 base and the J gene lost 2 bases, with 9 bases spanning the gap. From germline, CDR1 is MNHEY and CDR2 SVGEGT.

The chain recombines TRBV9 with TRBJ2-5, with D possibly being TRBD2 (6 bases). Germline V gives CDR1 SGDLS, CDR2 YYNGEE. The CDR3 is made up of 15 amino acids. V lost 0 bases and J lost 5, with 14 bases in between. The CDR3 sequence is CASSVAPTGVETQYF. The CDR3 DNA follows: TGTGCCAGCAGCGTAGCCCCGACGGGGGTGGAGACCCAGTACTTC.

This sequence joins TRBV5-1 and TRBJ1-6; 9 bases match TRBD1. The germline V gene has CDR1 SGHRS and CDR2 YFSETQ. V dropped 2 bases and J dropped 5; count of bases not matched to a gene: 2. The CDR3 sequence is 15 residues long. CDR3 nucleotides: TGCGCCAGCAGCTTAGGACAGGGGAATAATTCACCCCTCCACTTT. Its protein product is CASSLGQGNNSPLHF.

The V call is TRBV7-9, the J call TRBJ1-1; unclear D gene. The germline V gene has CDR1 SEHNR and CDR2 FQNEAQ (reference sequence). Trimming shortened V by 1 base and J by 0 bases, and 15 bases separated the two germline ends. CDR3 length equals 17 residues. CDR3 in DNA: TGTGCCAGCAGCTTAGTTACTAGTTGGGTGATGAACACTGAAGCTTTCTTT. Residues: CASSLVTSWVMNTEAFF.

The chain joins TRBV6-4 to TRBJ1-1; D may be TRBD1 (5 bases). This CDR3 contains 14 residues. Germline assignment: CDR1 MRHNA and CDR2 SNTAGT. Trimming took off 4 bases at V and 1 base at J, with 10 bases between the two ends. The CDR3 nucleotides are TGTGCCAGCAGTGGGGAGGGGCAGAACACTGAAGCTTTCTTT. Translated: CASSGEGQNTEAFF.

The chain recombines TRBV24-1 with TRBJ1-2; 9 bases are a match to TRBD1. CDR1 is KGHDR and CDR2 is SFDVKD in the germline V gene. CDR3 length equals 14 residues. J gave up 8 bases and V 8 bases, and 11 bases lay outside the gene matches. CDR3 residues: CATKGQGRDRGYTF. CDR3 DNA sequence: TGTGCCACCAAGGGACAGGGAAGGGATAGAGGCTACACCTTC.

The chain joins TRBV5-1 to TRBJ1-2; tentatively, D is TRBD1 (5 bases). The CDR3 runs to 15 residues. Germline-derived CDR1 and CDR2 are SGHRS and YFSETQ. Trimming left V 9 bases short and J 3 bases short, with 21 bases between. DNA of the CDR3: TGCGCCACCAGGGTGTTCCTCGGGTCGGACTATGGCTACACCTTC. It codes for CATRVFLGSDYGYTF.

This chain links TRBV6-5 with TRBJ2-7, with 7 bases that match TRBD1. With V trimmed by 2 bases and J by 3 bases, 7 bases remained unmatched. The CDR3 length is 15 residues. Germline loops: CDR1 MNHEY, CDR2 SVGAGI. The CDR3 sequence: CASSYTFQGVYEQYF. For the CDR3, the DNA is TGTGCCAGCAGTTACACTTTTCAGGGGGTCTACGAGCAGTACTTC.

This clone was detected only a few times. CDR3 nucleotides: TGCGCCAGCAGCCAGGGACTAGCGGGGGGCCGCGTGGGGAATGAGCAGTTCTTC. It specifies CASSQGLAGGRVGNEQFF. The chain couples TRBV5-1 to TRBJ2-1; TRBD2 aligns across 15 bases. Germline V gives CDR1 SGHRS, CDR2 YFSETQ. This CDR3 is built from 18 residues. After removal of 4 bases from V and 7 bases from J, the junction contained 12 bases not matched to a gene.

The V and J genes are TRBV19 and TRBJ1-5; D is perhaps TRBD1 (5 bases). The germline V gene encodes CDR1 LNHDA and CDR2 SQIVND (reference sequence). This CDR3 comprises 13 residues. V was cut by 6 bases and J by 6 bases, with 12 bases left in between. The CDR3 protein is CASSPQGPQPQHF. In DNA, the CDR3 is TGTGCCAGTAGCCCCCAGGGCCCTCAGCCCCAGCATTTT. The complete variable domain, with remaining parts taken from reference TRBV19 and TRBJ1-5, reads DGGITQSPKYLFRKEGQNVTLSCEQNLNHDAMYWYRQDPGQGLRLIYYSQIVNDFQKGDIAEGYSVSREKKESFPLTVTSAQKNPTAFYLCASSPQGPQPQHFGDGTRLSIL.

The chain is built from TRBV28 and TRBJ1-1, with a possible D match to TRBD1 (5 bases). The germline V gene has CDR1 MDHEN and CDR2 SYDVKM. Trimming removed 5 bases at V and 2 bases at J, with 12 bases between. The CDR3 is 14 residues long. DNA for the CDR3: TGTGCCAGCAGTGGGGGAGGGAAAAACACTGAAGCTTTCTTT. Its protein product is CASSGGGKNTEAFF.

This clone has a handful of counts. For the CDR3, the DNA is TGTGCCAGCAGTTCCCAGGGAAGTAATGAAAAACTGTTTTTT. It specifies CASSSQGSNEKLFF. The chain joins TRBV6-5 to TRBJ1-4, with D perhaps TRBD1 (5 bases). V lost 4 bases and J 4 bases, leaving 10 bases between the germline ends. The CDR3 has 14 residues. CDR1 and CDR2 from the germline V gene are MNHEY and SVGAGI.

This clone appeared many times. The chain links TRBV6-2 or TRBV6-3 to TRBJ1-1; perhaps TRBD1 as D (5 bases). V lost 8 bases and J lost 4, with 20 bases in between. CDR1 is MNHEY and CDR2 is SVGEGT in the germline V gene. CDR3 length: 15 residues. CDR3 protein: CASGRLGGSSTEAFF. In DNA form, the CDR3 reads TGTGCCAGCGGCCGTTTGGGGGGGTCAAGCACTGAAGCTTTCTTT.

The CDR3 DNA reads TGTGCCAGCAGCCAAAGTGTAACCGGGGGAAAACTGTTTTTT. The encoded protein is CASSQSVTGGKLFF. The chain uses TRBV3-1 (or the pseudogene TRBV3-2) and TRBJ1-4; a possible D gene is TRBD1 (5 bases). The V gene lost 2 bases and the J gene lost 10 bases, with 14 bases spanning the gap. The CDR3 length is 14 residues. Germline V CDR1 and CDR2: LGHDT, YNNKEL (reference sequence).

This chain links TRBV4-2 with TRBJ2-3; TRBD2 matches 8 bases. Germline-derived CDR1 and CDR2 are LGHNA and YNFKEQ. Unmatched junction bases numbered 14, after V lost 3 bases and J lost 6 bases. The CDR3 length is 17 residues. CDR3 amino acids: CASSQASPGGSVDTQYF. The CDR3 DNA reads as TGTGCCAGCAGCCAGGCCTCACCGGGGGGGTCTGTGGATACGCAGTATTTT.

For the CDR3, the DNA is TGCACCATCACAGCCGAGACTAGCGGGAGGAGGCACACCGGGGAGCTGTTTTTT. Translation gives CTITAETSGRRHTGELFF. The gene calls are TRBV1 and TRBJ2-2; the table's D call of TRBD2 was not tested on the DNA. TRBV1 counts as a pseudogene. The CDR3 has 18 amino acids.

The V gene is TRBV27, the J gene TRBJ1-1, with D tentatively TRBD1 (6 bases). V lost 6 bases and J 5 bases, leaving 22 bases between the germline ends. Per germline, CDR1 MNHEY and CDR2 SMNVEV (reference sequence). This CDR3 comprises 16 residues. CDR3 sequence: CASSREWGAGGTEAFF. Written as DNA, the CDR3 is TGTGCCAGCAGCCGAGAATGGGGGGCGGGAGGGACTGAAGCTTTCTTT.

This clone appeared a few times. The chain has TRBV6-1 and TRBJ1-1; 9 nucleotides line up with TRBD1. With 4 bases clipped from V and 7 bases from J, the junction kept 13 bases outside the gene matches. Germline V CDR1 and CDR2: MNHNS, SASEGT. The CDR3 has 16 amino acids. The CDR3, as DNA: TGTGCCAGCAGTGCGATGGACAGGGGAGGAAGGGTTGAAGCTTTCTTT. This codes for CASSAMDRGGRVEAFF.

The V and J genes are TRBV2 and TRBJ1-1, with unresolved D. Germline loops: CDR1 SNHLY, CDR2 FYNNEI. CDR3 length: 13 residues. Between the trimmed V and J ends, which lost 6 bases and 4 bases, there was a span of 12 bases. CDR3 protein: CASSDPGVTEAFF. The CDR3, as DNA: TGTGCCAGCAGCGACCCCGGGGTCACTGAAGCTTTCTTT. Filled out from reference TRBV2 and TRBJ1-1, the complete variable domain reads EPEVTQTPSHQVTQMGQEVILRCVPISNHLYFYWYRQILGQKVEFLVSFYNNEISEKSEIFDDQFSVERPDGSNFTLKIRSTKLEDSAMYFCASSDPGVTEAFFGQGTRLTVV.

This chain connects TRBV7-9 to TRBJ1-2; D unclear. The germline V gene has CDR1 SEHNR and CDR2 FQNEAQ (reference sequence). V lost 3 bases and J 5 bases, leaving 19 bases between the germline ends. CDR3 size: 16 residues. As DNA, the CDR3 is TGTGCCAGCAGCTTTTTAGGCAGCCCGGTCGGGTATGGCTACACCTTC. Its protein product is CASSFLGSPVGYGYTF.